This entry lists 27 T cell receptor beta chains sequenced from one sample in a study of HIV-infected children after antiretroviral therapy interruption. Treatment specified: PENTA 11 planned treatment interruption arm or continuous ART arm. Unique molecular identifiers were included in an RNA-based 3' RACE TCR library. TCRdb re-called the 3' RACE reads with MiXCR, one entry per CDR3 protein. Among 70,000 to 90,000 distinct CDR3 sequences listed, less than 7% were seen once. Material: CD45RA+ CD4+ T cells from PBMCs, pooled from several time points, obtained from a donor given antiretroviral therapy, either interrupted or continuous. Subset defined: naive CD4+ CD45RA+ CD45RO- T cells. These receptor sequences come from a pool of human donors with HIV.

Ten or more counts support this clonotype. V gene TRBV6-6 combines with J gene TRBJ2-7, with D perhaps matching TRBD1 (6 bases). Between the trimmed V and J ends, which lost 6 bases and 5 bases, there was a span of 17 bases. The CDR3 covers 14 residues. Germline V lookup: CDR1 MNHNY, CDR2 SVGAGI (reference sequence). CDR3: CASRNTGIQNEQYF. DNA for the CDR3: TGTGCCAGCAGGAATACAGGGATTCAGAACGAGCAGTACTTC.

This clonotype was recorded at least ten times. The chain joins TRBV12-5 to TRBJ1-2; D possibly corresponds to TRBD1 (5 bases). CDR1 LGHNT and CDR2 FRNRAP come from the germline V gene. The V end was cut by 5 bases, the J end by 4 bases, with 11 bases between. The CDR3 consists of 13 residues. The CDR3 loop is CASGPGTVYGYTF. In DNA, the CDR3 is TGTGCTAGTGGTCCGGGGACGGTCTATGGCTACACCTTC.

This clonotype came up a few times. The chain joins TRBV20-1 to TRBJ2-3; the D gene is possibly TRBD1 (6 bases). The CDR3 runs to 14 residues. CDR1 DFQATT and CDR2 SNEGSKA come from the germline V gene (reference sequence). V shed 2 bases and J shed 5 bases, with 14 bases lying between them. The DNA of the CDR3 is TGCAGTGCTAGACTCCAAACAGGGATAGATACGCAGTATTTT. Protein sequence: CSARLQTGIDTQYF.

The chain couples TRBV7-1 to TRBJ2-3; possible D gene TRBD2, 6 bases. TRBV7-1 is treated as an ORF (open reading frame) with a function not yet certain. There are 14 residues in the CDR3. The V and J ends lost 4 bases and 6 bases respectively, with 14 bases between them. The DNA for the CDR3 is TGTGCCAGCAGCTTGGGGAGGTCCGACGATACGCAGTATTTT. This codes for CASSLGRSDDTQYF.

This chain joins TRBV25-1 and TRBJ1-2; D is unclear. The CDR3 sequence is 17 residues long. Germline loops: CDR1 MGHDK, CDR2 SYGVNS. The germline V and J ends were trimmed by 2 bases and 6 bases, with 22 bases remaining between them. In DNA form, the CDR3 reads TGTGCCAGCAGTGAACCCGGGGAAGTGGGCCATAGAAATGGCTACACCTTC. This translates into CASSEPGEVGHRNGYTF.

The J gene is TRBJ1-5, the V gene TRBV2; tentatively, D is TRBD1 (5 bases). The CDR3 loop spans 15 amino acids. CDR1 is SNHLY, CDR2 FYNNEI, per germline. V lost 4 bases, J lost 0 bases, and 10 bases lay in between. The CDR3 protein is CASSVGGPSNQPQHF. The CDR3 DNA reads TGTGCCAGCAGTGTGGGGGGACCTAGCAATCAGCCCCAGCATTTT.

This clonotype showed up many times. The CDR3 protein is CSAHLQGYNYGYTF. For the CDR3, the DNA is TGCAGTGCTCATTTACAGGGATATAACTATGGCTACACCTTC. The chain combines TRBV20-1 with TRBJ1-2, with a tentative D call TRBD1 (6 bases). Trimming cost V 5 bases and J 1 base, with 14 bases left between them. There are 14 residues in the CDR3. The germline gives CDR1 DFQATT, CDR2 SNEGSKA (reference sequence).

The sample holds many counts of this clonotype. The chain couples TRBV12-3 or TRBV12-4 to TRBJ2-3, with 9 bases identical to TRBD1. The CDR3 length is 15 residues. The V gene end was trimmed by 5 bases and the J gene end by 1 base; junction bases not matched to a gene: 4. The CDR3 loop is CASSRQGDGTDTQYF. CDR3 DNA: TGTGCCAGCAGTCGACAGGGGGATGGCACAGATACGCAGTATTTT.

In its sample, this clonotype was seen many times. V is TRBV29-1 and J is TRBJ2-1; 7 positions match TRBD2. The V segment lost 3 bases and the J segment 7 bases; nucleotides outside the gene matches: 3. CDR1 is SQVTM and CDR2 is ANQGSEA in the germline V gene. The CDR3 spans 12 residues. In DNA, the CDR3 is TGCAGCGTTGATGGGAGGGTGAATGAGCAGTTCTTC. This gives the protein CSVDGRVNEQFF.

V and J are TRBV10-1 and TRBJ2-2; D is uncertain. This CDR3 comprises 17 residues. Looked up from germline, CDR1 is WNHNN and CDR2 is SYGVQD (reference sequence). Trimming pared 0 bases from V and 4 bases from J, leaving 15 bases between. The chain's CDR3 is CASSESLPYPGTGELFF. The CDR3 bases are TGCGCCAGCAGTGAGTCCTTGCCTTACCCGGGCACCGGGGAGCTGTTTTTT.

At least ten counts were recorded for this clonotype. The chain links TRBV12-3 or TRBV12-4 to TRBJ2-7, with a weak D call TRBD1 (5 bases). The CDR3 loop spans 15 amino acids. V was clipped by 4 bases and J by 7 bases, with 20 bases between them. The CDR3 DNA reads TGTGCCAGCAGTTCAGGTTTCAGGGCTGTGATTGAGCAGTACTTC. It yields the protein CASSSGFRAVIEQYF.

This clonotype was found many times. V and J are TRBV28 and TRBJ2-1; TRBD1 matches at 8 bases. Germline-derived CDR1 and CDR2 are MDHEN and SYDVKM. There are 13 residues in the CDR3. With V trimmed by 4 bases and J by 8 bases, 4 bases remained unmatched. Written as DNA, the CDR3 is TGTGCCAGCAGTTCCCCGGACAGGGATGAGCAGTTCTTC. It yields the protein CASSSPDRDEQFF.

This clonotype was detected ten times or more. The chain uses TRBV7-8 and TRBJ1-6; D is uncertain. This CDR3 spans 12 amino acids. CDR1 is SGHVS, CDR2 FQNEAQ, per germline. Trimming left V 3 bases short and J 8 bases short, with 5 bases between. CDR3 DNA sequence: TGTGCCAGCAGCTTCGGAGATTCACCCCTCCACTTT. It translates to CASSFGDSPLHF.

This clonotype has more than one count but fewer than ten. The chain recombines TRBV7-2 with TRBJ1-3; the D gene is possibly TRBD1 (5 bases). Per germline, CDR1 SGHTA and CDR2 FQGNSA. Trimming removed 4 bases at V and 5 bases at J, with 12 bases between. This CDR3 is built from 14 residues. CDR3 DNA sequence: TGTGCCAGCAGCTCTTCAGGGTCTAGAAACACCATATATTTT. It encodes CASSSSGSRNTIYF.

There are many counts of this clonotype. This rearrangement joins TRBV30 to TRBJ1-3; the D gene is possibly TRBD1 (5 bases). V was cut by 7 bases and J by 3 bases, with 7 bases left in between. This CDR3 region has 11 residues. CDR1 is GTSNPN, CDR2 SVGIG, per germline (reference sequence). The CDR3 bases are TGTGCCTTAGGGGTTGGAAACACCATATATTTT. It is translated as CALGVGNTIYF.

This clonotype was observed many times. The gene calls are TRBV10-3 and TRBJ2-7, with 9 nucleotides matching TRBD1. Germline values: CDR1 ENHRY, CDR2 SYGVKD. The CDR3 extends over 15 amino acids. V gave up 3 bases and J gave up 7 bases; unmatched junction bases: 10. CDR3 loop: CAISDPGQGMDEQYF. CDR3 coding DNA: TGTGCCATCAGTGATCCGGGACAGGGTATGGATGAGCAGTACTTC.

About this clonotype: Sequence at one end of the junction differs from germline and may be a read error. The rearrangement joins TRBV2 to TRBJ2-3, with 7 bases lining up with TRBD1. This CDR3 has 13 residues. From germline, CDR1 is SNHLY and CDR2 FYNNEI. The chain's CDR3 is CASREGGLDTQYF. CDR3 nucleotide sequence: TGTGCCAGCAGGGAAGGGGGCCTGGATACGCAGTATTTT.

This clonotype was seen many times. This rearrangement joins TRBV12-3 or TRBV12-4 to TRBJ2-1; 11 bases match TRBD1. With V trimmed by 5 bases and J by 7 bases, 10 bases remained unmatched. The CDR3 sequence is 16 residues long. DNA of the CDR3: TGTGCCAGCAGTAACTCGGACAGGGGGCTTATGAATGAGCAGTTCTTC. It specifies CASSNSDRGLMNEQFF.

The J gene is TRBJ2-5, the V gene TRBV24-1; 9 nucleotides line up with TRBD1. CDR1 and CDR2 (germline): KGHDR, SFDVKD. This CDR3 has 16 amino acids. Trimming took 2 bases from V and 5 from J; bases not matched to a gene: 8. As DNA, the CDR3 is TGTGCCACCAGTGATTGGGGACAGGGTGGTTCGGAGACCCAGTACTTC. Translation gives CATSDWGQGGSETQYF.

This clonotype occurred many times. For the CDR3, the DNA is TGCAGTGCTAGAGATCCCAGGGGCGCAGGTGAAAAACTGTTTTTT. Encoded protein: CSARDPRGAGEKLFF. The V call is TRBV20-1, the J call TRBJ1-4; a possible D gene is TRBD1 (6 bases). The CDR3 spans 15 residues. The germline V gene has CDR1 DFQATT and CDR2 SNEGSKA (reference sequence). With 0 bases removed from V and 7 bases from J, the gap between germline ends came to 15 bases.

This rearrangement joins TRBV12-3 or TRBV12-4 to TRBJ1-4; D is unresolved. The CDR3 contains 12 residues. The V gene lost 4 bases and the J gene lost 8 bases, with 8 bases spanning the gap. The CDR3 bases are TGTGCCAGCAGTTCCCAGAGGGAAAAACTGTTTTTT. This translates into CASSSQREKLFF.

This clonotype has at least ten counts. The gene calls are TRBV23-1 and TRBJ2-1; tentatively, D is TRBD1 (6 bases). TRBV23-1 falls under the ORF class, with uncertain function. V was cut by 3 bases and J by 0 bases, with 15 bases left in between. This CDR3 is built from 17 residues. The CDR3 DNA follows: TGCGCCAGCAGTCACCCCAGGGGTGCTAGCTCCTACAATGAGCAGTTCTTC. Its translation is CASSHPRGASSYNEQFF.

The CDR3 sequence is CATSDIGTGQETQYF. CDR3 sequence (DNA): TGTGCCACCAGTGACATTGGGACAGGACAAGAGACCCAGTACTTC. The rearrangement uses TRBV24-1 and TRBJ2-5; 8 positions agree with TRBD1. J gave up 2 bases and V 4 bases, and 5 bases lay outside the gene matches. The CDR3 loop spans 15 amino acids. Germline-derived CDR1 and CDR2 are KGHDR and SFDVKD.

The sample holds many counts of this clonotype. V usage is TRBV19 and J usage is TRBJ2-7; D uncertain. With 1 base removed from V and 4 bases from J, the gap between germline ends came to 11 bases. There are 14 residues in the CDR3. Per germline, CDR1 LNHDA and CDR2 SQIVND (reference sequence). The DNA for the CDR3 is TGTGCCAGTAGTATAGGTCACAGACTGTACGAGCAGTACTTC. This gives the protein CASSIGHRLYEQYF.

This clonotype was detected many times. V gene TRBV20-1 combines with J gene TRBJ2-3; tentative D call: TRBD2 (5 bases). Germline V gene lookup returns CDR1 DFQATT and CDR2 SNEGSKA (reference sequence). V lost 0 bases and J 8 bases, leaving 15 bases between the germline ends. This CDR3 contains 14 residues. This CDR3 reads CSARDASAGVTQYF. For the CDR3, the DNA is TGCAGTGCTAGAGATGCCTCTGCCGGGGTTACGCAGTATTTT.

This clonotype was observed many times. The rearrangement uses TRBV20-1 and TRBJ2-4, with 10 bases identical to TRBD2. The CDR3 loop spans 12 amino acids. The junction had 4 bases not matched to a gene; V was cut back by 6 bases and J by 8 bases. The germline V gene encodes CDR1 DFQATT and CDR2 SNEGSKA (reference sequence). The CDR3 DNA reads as TGCAGTGCCACTAGCGGGACGGACATTCAGTACTTC. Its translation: CSATSGTDIQYF.

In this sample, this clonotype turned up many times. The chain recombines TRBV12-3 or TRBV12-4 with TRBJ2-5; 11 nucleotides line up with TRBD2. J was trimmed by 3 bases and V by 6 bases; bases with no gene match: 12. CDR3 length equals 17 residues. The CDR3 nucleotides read TGTGCCAGCAGCCTAACGATAAGACTAGCGGGAAAAGAGACCCAGTACTTC. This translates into CASSLTIRLAGKETQYF.